This is a list of T cell receptor beta chains from one sample in a study of technical replicates of blood from a handful of donors. Generated by immunoSEQ multiplex PCR, the TCRdb table keeps only in-frame clones and is missing some. The sample holds around 72,000 clones, roughly nine tenths seen once. Sequencing was done on a sample of T cells isolated from PBMCs. The origin of the receptors is a human donor in good health. Both conserved end residues are part of each CDR3. The order of the fields is CDR3 length, D gene, V gene, clone size, CDR3 protein. A D gene is named only where the DNA matches it firmly. Size tells how often a clone was seen (once, few, many) or the class of an expanded clone, and some rows leave it out.

16 | TRBD1 | TRBV19 | - | CASSLPLGTGGIEQYF
14 | - | TRBV13 | - | CASRRTGNYNEQFF
16 | - | TRBV7-9 | - | CASSLNAGRRDYEQYF
15 | - | TRBV5-1 | - | CASRVIGQSNTEAFF
14 | - | TRBV7-9 | few | CASSSRGISTEAFF
13 | TRBD1 | TRBV5-1 | - | CASSLPTGDEQYF
14 | TRBD2 | TRBV19 | - | CASSIALAGRTQYF
13 | TRBD1 | TRBV9 | - | CASSVTGVAEAFF
14 | TRBD2 | TRBV10-3 | - | CATGTSGSGETQYF
15 | TRBD2 | TRBV11-3 | - | CASSLVAGVLDEQFF
15 | - | TRBV13 | - | CASSLDREPYNEQFF
11 | - | TRBV6-6 | - | CACRNDQGYTF
14 | - | TRBV27 | - | CASSYQGLLETQYF